The 25 T cell receptor beta chains in this list originate from one sample, sequenced in a study of regulatory T cells in long-lasting Graves disease. Time point defined: persistent/refractory GD, antithyroid drugs over 5 years with positive TRAb. Making the TCR library involved RNA that had been extracted from PBMCs. Library construction for TCR beta used iRepertoire HTBI primers and Arm-PCR of CDR3 regions. TCRdb recomputed calls from the multiplex PCR reads with MiXCR, one row per CDR3 protein. The sample lists about 470,000 distinct CDR3 sequences; about 22% were seen once. The input for sequencing was peripheral blood mononuclear cells (PBMCs), taken when the disease was refractory, from a patient treated with antithyroid drugs. The receptors were gathered from a female donor with Graves disease.

This clonotype has just a few counts. One end of the junction is discordant with germline, which a read error may explain. The chain recombines TRBV20-1 with TRBJ1-2; 7 nucleotides match TRBD1. CDR1 and CDR2 from the germline V gene are DFQATT and SNEGSKA (reference sequence). CDR3 length: 15 residues. The CDR3 here is CSARGTGERGYGYTF. The CDR3 region has the DNA TGCAGTGCCAGAGGCACAGGGGAAAGGGGCTATGGCTACACCTTC.

This clonotype was seen repeatedly, ten times or more. CDR3 sequence reads: CASSFNSPLHF. CDR3 sequence (DNA): TGTGCCAGCAGTTTTAATTCACCCCTCCACTTT. This sequence joins TRBV28 and TRBJ1-6; no definite D call. The CDR3 is made up of 11 amino acids. The V gene's germline CDR1 is MDHEN and CDR2 SYDVKM. V gave up 3 bases and J gave up 6 bases, with 0 bases separating them.

The chain uses TRBV7-2 and TRBJ1-3; D unresolved. Germline CDR1 SGHTA, CDR2 FQGNSA. This CDR3 contains 15 residues. Trimming removed 6 bases from V and 4 bases from J, with 16 bases in between. The CDR3 here is CASSSRPAVGNTIYF. CDR3 nucleotides: TGTGCCAGCAGTTCTAGGCCCGCAGTGGGAAACACCATATATTTT.

The J gene is TRBJ1-2, the V gene TRBV5-1; no clear D. This CDR3 has 15 amino acids. The germline V and J ends were trimmed by 0 bases and 5 bases, with 14 bases remaining between them. Germline V gene data show CDR1 as SGHRS and CDR2 as YFSETQ. This CDR3 is CASSLAGETSYGYTF. The CDR3 coding sequence is TGCGCCAGCAGCTTGGCTGGTGAGACCAGTTATGGCTACACCTTC.

This clonotype was detected only a few times. The J gene is TRBJ2-7, the V gene TRBV5-1, with D hard to call. Germline assignment: CDR1 SGHRS and CDR2 YFSETQ. This CDR3 spans 13 amino acids. V lost 6 bases to trimming and J lost 0 bases, with 10 bases between them. In DNA form, the CDR3 reads TGCGCCAGCACTACAGATGGCTCCTACGAGCAGTACTTC. This translates into CASTTDGSYEQYF.

This clonotype came up many times. The gene calls are TRBV28 and TRBJ2-7, with D perhaps TRBD2 (6 bases). V was shortened by 6 bases and J by 6 bases, with 18 bases between the two germline ends. CDR1 and CDR2 from the germline V gene are MDHEN and SYDVKM. The CDR3 runs 14 residues. The CDR3 DNA is TGTGCCAGCAGAGGGACGACTAGTGTAGCCGAGCAGTACTTC. Translated: CASRGTTSVAEQYF.

The gene calls are TRBV5-1 and TRBJ1-1, with D tentatively TRBD1 (6 bases). Germline V gene data show CDR1 as SGHRS and CDR2 as YFSETQ. The CDR3 covers 15 residues. Trimming left V 4 bases short and J 5 bases short, with 18 bases between. CDR3 protein: CASSPPTGKGTEAFF. DNA for the CDR3: TGCGCCAGCAGCCCGCCCACAGGGAAGGGAACTGAAGCTTTCTTT.

The rearrangement uses TRBV19 and TRBJ1-5; the D gene is possibly TRBD1 (6 bases). The CDR3 loop spans 16 amino acids. Germline V lookup: CDR1 LNHDA, CDR2 SQIVND (reference sequence). V lost 5 bases, J lost 8 bases, and 22 bases lay in between. CDR3 region: CASSSTQGLPTEPQHF. CDR3 in DNA: TGTGCCAGTAGTTCGACCCAGGGGCTCCCCACTGAGCCCCAGCATTTT. The variable domain in full, with the rest retrieved from reference TRBV19 and TRBJ1-5, is DGGITQSPKYLFRKEGQNVTLSCEQNLNHDAMYWYRQDPGQGLRLIYYSQIVNDFQKGDIAEGYSVSREKKESFPLTVTSAQKNPTAFYLCASSSTQGLPTEPQHFGDGTRLSIL.

This clonotype was observed a handful of times. The CDR3 coding sequence is TGCAGTGCTACGGGACAGGGGGGTTTACCAACTAATGAAAAACTGTTTTTT. This translates into CSATGQGGLPTNEKLFF. The chain has TRBV20-1 and TRBJ1-4; 11 positions match TRBD1. Germline lookup yields CDR1 DFQATT and CDR2 SNEGSKA (reference sequence). V was clipped by 4 bases and J by 0 bases; unmatched bases: 7. The CDR3 runs 17 residues.

The V call is TRBV4-3, the J call TRBJ1-5, with D unresolved. V lost 0 bases, J lost 5 bases, and 8 bases lay in between. Germline CDR1 reads LGHNA; CDR2 reads YSLEER. The CDR3 covers 14 residues. The CDR3 nucleotides read TGCGCCAGCAGCCAAGAGAGGGCCGATCAGCCCCAGCATTTT. Protein: CASSQERADQPQHF.

This clonotype was seen ten or more times. The chain recombines TRBV7-2 with TRBJ1-6; 8 bases agree with TRBD1. From germline, CDR1 is SGHTA and CDR2 FQGNSA. V dropped 1 base and J dropped 7; count of bases not matched to a gene: 3. This CDR3 is 15 amino acids long. The CDR3 bases are TGTGCCAGCAGCTTAGTTTACAGGGGGAATTCACCCCTCCACTTT. It translates to CASSLVYRGNSPLHF.

The V and J genes are TRBV13 and TRBJ2-2; D not resolved. V gave up 5 bases and J gave up 6 bases, with 10 bases separating them. The CDR3 has 13 amino acids. Germline CDR1 is PRHDT and CDR2 is FYEKMQ (reference sequence). Here the CDR3 DNA reads TGTGCCAGCAGCACCCGAGATTCCGGGGAGCTGTTTTTT. This sequence encodes CASSTRDSGELFF.

Only a few counts were recorded for this clonotype. This rearrangement joins TRBV28 to TRBJ1-4; D gene ambiguous. Between the trimmed V and J ends, which lost 11 bases and 0 bases, there was a span of 13 bases. CDR1 and CDR2 (germline): MDHEN, SYDVKM. This CDR3 contains 14 residues. CDR3 region: CAATQQATNEKLFF. For the CDR3, the DNA is TGTGCCGCCACTCAACAAGCAACTAATGAAAAACTGTTTTTT.

Ten or more counts support this clonotype. This chain joins TRBV6-5 and TRBJ2-5; D is possibly TRBD2 (5 bases). V was clipped by 0 bases and J by 1 base, with 12 bases between them. Germline V gives CDR1 MNHEY, CDR2 SVGAGI. The CDR3 runs 16 residues. In DNA, the CDR3 is TGTGCCAGCAGTTACTCGAGGATAGGGAGCCAAGAGACCCAGTACTTC. Translated, it gives CASSYSRIGSQETQYF.

This clonotype was detected many times. CDR3 protein: CASSPDRNSNQPQHF. The CDR3 bases are TGTGCCAGCAGTCCGGACAGAAATAGCAATCAGCCCCAGCATTTT. The chain couples TRBV28 to TRBJ1-5, with D perhaps TRBD1 (6 bases). The V end lost 5 bases, the J end lost 0 bases, and 11 bases lay between the germline ends. Germline CDR1 MDHEN, CDR2 SYDVKM. This CDR3 comprises 15 residues.

This clonotype came up many times. The CDR3 here is CASSLNPTGSGNTIYF. CDR3 in DNA: TGTGCCAGCAGCCTGAACCCGACGGGCTCTGGAAACACCATATATTTT. The J gene is TRBJ1-3, the V gene TRBV7-8; D is unresolved. V was cut by 5 bases and J by 0 bases, with 14 bases left in between. CDR1 is SGHVS and CDR2 is FQNEAQ in the germline V gene. The CDR3 loop spans 16 amino acids.

This rearrangement joins TRBV6-1 to TRBJ1-2; no clear D gene. Trimming removed 6 bases from V and 7 bases from J, with 18 bases in between. CDR3 length: 14 residues. Germline CDR1 and CDR2: MNHNS and SASEGT. CDR3 nucleotides: TGTGCCAGCAGCCCTACGGGTGGGCGGGGTGGCTACACCTTC. It codes for CASSPTGGRGGYTF.

This clonotype has a count of ten or more. The chain employs TRBV28 and TRBJ2-5; D possibly uses TRBD1 or TRBD2 (6 bases each). Germline V gene lookup returns CDR1 MDHEN and CDR2 SYDVKM. This CDR3 comprises 16 residues. Trimming took off 6 bases at V and 2 bases at J, with 19 bases between the two ends. The CDR3 here is CASRPAGTYTQETQYF. The CDR3 DNA follows: TGTGCCAGCAGGCCGGCGGGGACATATACTCAAGAGACCCAGTACTTC.

A few counts support this clonotype. The chain is built from TRBV7-9 and TRBJ1-1; no clear D gene. V lost 2 bases and J lost 6, with 13 bases in between. Germline loops: CDR1 SEHNR, CDR2 FQNEAQ (reference sequence). The CDR3 has 14 amino acids. CDR3 protein: CASSLLVGPAEAFF. The CDR3 coding sequence is TGTGCCAGCAGCTTACTTGTGGGTCCCGCTGAAGCTTTCTTT.

A remark on this clonotype: One base away lies a much larger clone, so this may be a sequencing read error. The chain has TRBV7-8 and TRBJ1-2; perhaps TRBD1 as D (5 bases). There are 14 residues in the CDR3. Trimming removed 5 bases at V and 3 bases at J, with 13 bases between. Germline loops: CDR1 SGHVS, CDR2 FQNEAQ. In DNA form, the CDR3 reads TGTGCCAGCAGCGCCTTCTTGGGGGACTATGGCTACACCTTC. Protein sequence: CASSAFLGDYGYTF.

This clonotype turned up a few times. CDR3 coding DNA: TGTGCCAGCAGTGATCAAGGGGGGCCCTACGAGCAGTACTTC. It encodes CASSDQGGPYEQYF. The chain uses TRBV6-1 and TRBJ2-7; D may correspond to TRBD1 or TRBD2 (6 bases each). The CDR3 totals 14 residues. The germline gives CDR1 MNHNS, CDR2 SASEGT. V was cut by 3 bases and J by 2 bases, with 11 bases left in between.

The CDR3 sequence is CSVATGPDEKLFF. CDR3 sequence (DNA): TGCAGCGTAGCGACAGGGCCTGATGAAAAACTGTTTTTT. This chain joins TRBV29-1 and TRBJ1-4, with 7 bases identical to TRBD1. The CDR3 covers 13 residues. Trimming took 6 bases from V and 6 from J; bases not matched to a gene: 7. Germline-derived CDR1 and CDR2 are SQVTM and ANQGSEA.

The chain carries TRBV19 and TRBJ1-2; D uncertain. V lost 1 base and J lost 4, with 10 bases in between. Germline CDR1 reads LNHDA; CDR2 reads SQIVND (reference sequence). The CDR3 consists of 14 residues. The CDR3 coding sequence is TGTGCCAGTAGTATAGGAGCGGGAATCTATGGCTACACCTTC. It codes for CASSIGAGIYGYTF.

This clonotype was observed at least ten times. The rearrangement joins TRBV6-1 to TRBJ1-2; D gene uncertain. This CDR3 contains 16 residues. Germline assignment: CDR1 MNHNS and CDR2 SASEGT. The V end was cut by 6 bases, the J end by 3 bases, with 20 bases between. The CDR3 nucleotides are TGTGCCAGCAGATCCCCCCTATCCGGGAACCACTATGGCTACACCTTC. Amino acids: CASRSPLSGNHYGYTF.

This clonotype was recorded a few times. This chain connects TRBV3-1 to TRBJ1-4, with D maybe TRBD1 (6 bases). Germline V gives CDR1 LGHDT, CDR2 YNNKEL (reference sequence). This CDR3 region has 14 residues. Trimming shortened V by 0 bases and J by 13 bases, and 15 bases separated the two germline ends. The CDR3 region has the DNA TGTGCCAGCAGCCAAGATTCGGGGGCAGGTCCACTGTTTTTT. It encodes CASSQDSGAGPLFF.